The 27 T cell receptor beta chains below come from one sample, sequenced in a study of Ad26.COV2.S vaccination and SARS-CoV-2 variants. Treatment in this sample: about 20 received Ad26.COV2.S at low or high dose, single or two shots; roughly five received placebo; per-sample allocation not given. Each sample was drawn 63 days after the first injection (of vaccine or placebo). Some clones are missing from TCRdb's copy, which holds only in-frame ones; the method was immunoSEQ multiplex PCR. The data contain some 640,000 clones, 89% of them singletons. The material sequenced was peripheral blood, taken in a trial of Ad26.COV2.S vaccine versus placebo. The receptors were sampled from a person aged 18-65 years who received the Ad26.COV2.S COVID-19 vaccine or a placebo.

J is TRBJ2-5 and V is TRBV24-1; 11 positions agree with TRBD2. The CDR3 is 16 amino acids. J gave up 5 bases and V 1 base, and 5 bases lay outside the gene matches. Germline-derived CDR1 and CDR2 are KGHDR and SFDVKD. CDR3 amino acids: CATSDFRLAGRETQYF. The CDR3 DNA reads TGTGCCACCAGTGATTTCCGACTAGCGGGACGCGAGACCCAGTACTTC.

The chain joins TRBV27 to TRBJ2-2; 9 bases agree with TRBD1. Germline V gives CDR1 MNHEY, CDR2 SMNVEV (reference sequence). Trimming at V came to 2 bases and at J to 3 bases, leaving 4 bases not matched to a gene. CDR3 length: 16 amino acids. CDR3 loop: CASSLGQGHHTGELFF. The CDR3 DNA follows: TGTGCCAGCAGTTTAGGACAGGGGCACCACACCGGGGAGCTGTTTTTT.

Only one count was recorded for this clone. This chain connects TRBV6-2 or TRBV6-3 to TRBJ1-1; no firm D call. Germline lookup yields CDR1 MNHEY and CDR2 SVGEGT. V was trimmed by 8 bases and J by 0 bases, leaving 10 bases between them. The CDR3 is 13 residues long. The CDR3 loop reads CASCPWVNTEAFF. CDR3 nucleotide sequence: TGTGCCAGCTGCCCTTGGGTGAACACTGAAGCTTTCTTT.

This chain uses TRBV19 with TRBJ1-2, with 11 positions matching TRBD1. Germline V gene data show CDR1 as LNHDA and CDR2 as SQIVND (reference sequence). V shed 5 bases, J shed 3 bases, and the junction held 8 bases outside the gene matches. CDR3 length equals 16 residues. CDR3 in amino acids: CASSVRTGGADYGYTF. The CDR3 DNA follows: TGTGCCAGTAGTGTACGGACAGGGGGCGCCGACTATGGCTACACCTTC.

In this sample, this clone turned up once. This chain links TRBV6-6 with TRBJ2-1; unclear D gene. CDR3 length: 15 residues. Deletions cut 5 bases from V and 2 bases from J, with 13 bases between. Germline lookup yields CDR1 MNHNY and CDR2 SVGAGI (reference sequence). The CDR3, as DNA: TGTGCCAGCAGTCCCCAGGTCGGCACCTACAATGAGCAGTTCTTC. Translated: CASSPQVGTYNEQFF.

The V gene is TRBV2, the J gene TRBJ2-2; D might be TRBD1 (5 bases). V was shortened by 3 bases and J by 3 bases, with 8 bases between the two germline ends. The CDR3 spans 14 residues. Germline V lookup: CDR1 SNHLY, CDR2 FYNNEI. The DNA for the CDR3 is TGTGCCAGCAGTGAGGCAGGGTACACCGGGGAGCTGTTTTTT. Translation: CASSEAGYTGELFF.

This clone came up a few times. V usage is TRBV6-5 and J usage is TRBJ2-5; D is uncertain. From germline, CDR1 is MNHEY and CDR2 SVGAGI. The CDR3 extends over 13 amino acids. With 5 bases removed from V and 4 bases from J, the gap between germline ends came to 11 bases. This CDR3 reads CASSQRKIETQYF. The CDR3 DNA is TGTGCCAGCAGTCAGAGGAAGATAGAGACCCAGTACTTC.

The gene calls are TRBV10-3 and TRBJ1-5; D call uncertain. This CDR3 region has 14 residues. CDR1 and CDR2 (germline): ENHRY, SYGVKD. V was cut by 9 bases and J by 2 bases, with 14 bases left in between. Here the CDR3 DNA reads TGTGCCATTGGGCCAAGGGAGGGCAATCAGCCCCAGCATTTT. Protein: CAIGPREGNQPQHF.

V is TRBV20-1 and J is TRBJ2-7; D not certain. The CDR3 contains 12 residues. Trimming shortened V by 3 bases and J by 0 bases, and 6 bases separated the two germline ends. The germline V gene encodes CDR1 DFQATT and CDR2 SNEGSKA (reference sequence). The CDR3 loop is CSASFTSYEQYF. The CDR3 DNA sequence: TGCAGTGCTAGTTTCACCTCCTACGAGCAGTACTTC.

V and J are TRBV3-1 (or the pseudogene TRBV3-2) and TRBJ2-7; 10 bases match TRBD2. Germline trimming cut 4 bases from V and 0 bases from J; bases unmatched to any gene: 9. The CDR3 contains 17 residues. The germline V gene encodes CDR1 LGHDT and CDR2 YNNKEL (reference sequence). The CDR3 DNA reads as TGTGCCAGCAGCCGCAACCTAGCGGGGGTTAGCTCCTACGAGCAGTACTTC. Its translation is CASSRNLAGVSSYEQYF.

This chain joins TRBV2 and TRBJ2-3; tentative D call: TRBD1 (6 bases). CDR1 and CDR2 from the germline V gene are SNHLY and FYNNEI. This CDR3 spans 12 amino acids. V lost 2 bases, J lost 6 bases, and 6 bases lay in between. The CDR3 nucleotides read TGTGCCAGCAGTGAACAGGGGGATACGCAGTATTTT. Amino acids: CASSEQGDTQYF.

There are a few counts of this clone. The rearrangement links TRBV28 to TRBJ2-7; D remains ambiguous. CDR3 length: 11 residues. Germline assignment: CDR1 MDHEN and CDR2 SYDVKM. The germline V and J ends were trimmed by 2 bases and 5 bases, with 4 bases remaining between them. The CDR3 sequence is CASSLVNEQYF. The CDR3 DNA reads as TGTGCCAGCAGTTTAGTAAACGAGCAGTACTTC.

This clone has just a few counts. The V gene is TRBV7-9, the J gene TRBJ1-2, with D perhaps TRBD1 (6 bases). V dropped 5 bases and J dropped 8 bases, with 12 bases sitting between them. Germline CDR1 is SEHNR and CDR2 is FQNEAQ (reference sequence). The CDR3 extends over 12 amino acids. DNA of the CDR3: TGTGCCAGCAGCCCGGGGGCTATGGGCTACACCTTC. Protein product: CASSPGAMGYTF.

The gene calls are TRBV24-1 and TRBJ1-5; possible D gene TRBD1, 6 bases. Trimming pared 3 bases from V and 7 bases from J, leaving 9 bases between. From germline, CDR1 is KGHDR and CDR2 SFDVKD. The CDR3 runs to 13 residues. The CDR3 sequence: CATSDTGSQPQHF. As DNA, the CDR3 is TGTGCCACCAGTGATACAGGGAGCCAGCCCCAGCATTTT.

J is TRBJ1-2 and V is TRBV30, with D perhaps TRBD1 (6 bases). This CDR3 is built from 13 residues. V lost 5 bases and J 6 bases, leaving 16 bases between the germline ends. The germline V gene has CDR1 GTSNPN and CDR2 SVGIG (reference sequence). The chain's CDR3 is CAWGTLPGNGYTF. The CDR3 region has the DNA TGTGCCTGGGGGACACTGCCCGGGAATGGCTACACCTTC.

The chain is built from TRBV7-2 and TRBJ2-7, with D maybe TRBD1 (5 bases). This CDR3 spans 15 amino acids. The V and J ends lost 6 bases and 2 bases respectively, with 17 bases between them. Germline lookup yields CDR1 SGHTA and CDR2 FQGNSA. CDR3 nucleotide sequence: TGTGCCAGCAGACGAACCGAGTCAGGGACCTACGAGCAGTACTTC. It specifies CASRRTESGTYEQYF.

The V and J genes are TRBV11-2 and TRBJ2-5; unclear D gene. There are 15 residues in the CDR3. With 7 bases removed from V and 1 base from J, the gap between germline ends came to 16 bases. In germline, CDR1 is SGHAT, CDR2 FQNNGV. CDR3: CASTYQVPGQETQYF. The CDR3 bases are TGTGCCAGCACCTACCAGGTACCTGGCCAAGAGACCCAGTACTTC.

The rearrangement joins TRBV29-1 to TRBJ2-1; no clear D. Germline lookup yields CDR1 SQVTM and CDR2 ANQGSEA. V gave up 3 bases and J gave up 1 base, with 10 bases separating them. The CDR3 sequence is 14 residues long. The CDR3 reads CSVDGKSSYNEQFF. As DNA, the CDR3 is TGCAGCGTTGATGGAAAATCTTCCTACAATGAGCAGTTCTTC.

V and J are TRBV5-6 and TRBJ1-1, with D unclear. V was cut by 5 bases and J by 0 bases, with 11 bases left in between. CDR3 length equals 14 residues. CDR1 is SGHDT, CDR2 YYEEEE, per germline. The CDR3, as DNA: TGTGCCAGCAGAAAATCATCCGTGAACACTGAAGCTTTCTTT. The encoded protein is CASRKSSVNTEAFF.

J is TRBJ1-4 and V is TRBV7-6; 8 bases are a match to TRBD1. The germline V gene encodes CDR1 SGHVS and CDR2 FNYEAQ. V shed 5 bases, J shed 5 bases, and the junction held 7 bases outside the gene matches. This CDR3 is 15 amino acids long. CDR3 residues: CASSVHGQGNEKLFF. CDR3 nucleotides: TGTGCCAGCAGCGTTCATGGACAGGGAAATGAAAAACTGTTTTTT.

This chain uses TRBV15 with TRBJ1-2; 7 bases are shared with TRBD1. This CDR3 has 15 residues. CDR1 and CDR2 from the germline V gene are LNHNV and YYDKDF (reference sequence). V lost 4 bases to trimming and J lost 2 bases; unmatched junction nucleotides: 7. CDR3 amino acids: CATSTPTGNNYGYTF. CDR3 DNA: TGTGCCACCAGCACACCGACAGGGAACAACTATGGCTACACCTTC.

The V gene is TRBV4-3, the J gene TRBJ1-2; TRBD1 is a possible D gene (6 bases). Trimming removed 3 bases from V and 6 bases from J, with 23 bases in between. Per the germline V gene, CDR1 is LGHNA and CDR2 is YSLEER. CDR3 length: 17 residues. CDR3 amino acids: CASSHILTDTGHNGYTF. The DNA for the CDR3 is TGCGCCAGCAGCCACATTCTAACCGATACGGGACACAATGGCTACACCTTC.

The sample holds one count of this clone. The V gene is TRBV27, the J gene TRBJ1-4, with 7 bases matching TRBD1. V gave up 5 bases and J gave up 7 bases; unmatched junction bases: 7. The V gene's germline CDR1 is MNHEY and CDR2 SMNVEV (reference sequence). CDR3 length equals 14 residues. CDR3 in amino acids: CASSPGGRGEKLFF. CDR3 bases: TGTGCCAGCAGTCCAGGGGGGCGAGGTGAAAAACTGTTTTTT.

The rearrangement uses TRBV5-8 and TRBJ2-5, with 7 bases lining up with TRBD1. Germline V lookup: CDR1 SGHTS, CDR2 YDEGEE. V was pared by 2 bases and J by 5 bases, with 12 bases of the junction left unmatched. CDR3 length equals 16 residues. CDR3 DNA: TGTGCCAGCAGCTTCGGACAGGACAGAGGACAGGAGACCCAGTACTTC. Its protein is CASSFGQDRGQETQYF.

In nucleotides, the CDR3 is TGCGCCAGCAGCCAAGGGTGGTGGGGAGTCACGTCCTACGAGCAGTACTTC. Protein: CASSQGWWGVTSYEQYF. J is TRBJ2-7 and V is TRBV4-3, with a tentative D call TRBD2 (5 bases). In germline, CDR1 is LGHNA, CDR2 YSLEER. There are 17 residues in the CDR3. Trimming removed 1 base from V and 1 base from J, with 17 bases in between.

This chain joins TRBV24-1 and TRBJ2-5; D not resolved. The CDR3 is 15 residues long. Per germline, CDR1 KGHDR and CDR2 SFDVKD. V was clipped by 3 bases and J by 2 bases, with 12 bases between them. DNA of the CDR3: TGTGCCACCAGTGATCCACAGTTGGGGCAAGAGACCCAGTACTTC. It encodes CATSDPQLGQETQYF.

The chain is built from TRBV5-5 and TRBJ2-3, with TRBD2 matching 11 bases. V was pared by 5 bases and J by 6 bases, with 8 bases of the junction left unmatched. Germline V CDR1 and CDR2: SGHKS, YYEKEE (reference sequence). The CDR3 extends over 15 amino acids. In DNA form, the CDR3 reads TGTGCCAGCAGAATGACTAGCGGGGATGTCGATACGCAGTATTTT. It is translated as CASRMTSGDVDTQYF.